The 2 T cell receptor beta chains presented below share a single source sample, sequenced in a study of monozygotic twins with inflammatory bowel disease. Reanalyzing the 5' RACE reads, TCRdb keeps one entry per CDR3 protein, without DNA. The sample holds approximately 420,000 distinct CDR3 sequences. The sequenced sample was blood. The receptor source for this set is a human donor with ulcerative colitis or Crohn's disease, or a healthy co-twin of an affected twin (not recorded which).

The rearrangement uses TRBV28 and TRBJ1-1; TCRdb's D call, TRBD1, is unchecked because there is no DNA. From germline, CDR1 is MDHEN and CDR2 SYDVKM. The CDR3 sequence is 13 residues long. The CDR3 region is CASEGGRTTEAFF. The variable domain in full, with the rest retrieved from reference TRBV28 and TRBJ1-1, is DVKVTQSSRYLVKRTGEKVFLECVQDMDHENMFWYRQDPGLGLRLIYFSYDVKMKEKGDIPEGYSVSREKKERFSLILESASTNQTSMYLCASEGGRTTEAFFGQGTRLTVV.

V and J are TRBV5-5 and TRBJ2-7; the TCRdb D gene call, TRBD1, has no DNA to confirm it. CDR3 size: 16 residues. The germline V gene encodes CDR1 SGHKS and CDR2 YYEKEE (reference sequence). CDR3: CASSLEGGTAIYEQYF.